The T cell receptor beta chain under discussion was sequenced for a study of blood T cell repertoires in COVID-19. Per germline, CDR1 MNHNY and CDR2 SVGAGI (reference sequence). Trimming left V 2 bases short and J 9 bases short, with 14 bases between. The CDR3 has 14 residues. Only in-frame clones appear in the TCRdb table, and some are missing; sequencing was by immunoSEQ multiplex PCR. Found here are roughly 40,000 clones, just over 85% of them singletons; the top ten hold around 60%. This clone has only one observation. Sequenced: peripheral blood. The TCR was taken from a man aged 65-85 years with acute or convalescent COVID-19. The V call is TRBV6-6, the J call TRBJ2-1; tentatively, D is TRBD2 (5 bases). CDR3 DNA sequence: TGTGCCAGCAGTTACCACCGCGGGCGGGTTGAGCAGTTCTTC. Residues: CASSYHRGRVEQFF.